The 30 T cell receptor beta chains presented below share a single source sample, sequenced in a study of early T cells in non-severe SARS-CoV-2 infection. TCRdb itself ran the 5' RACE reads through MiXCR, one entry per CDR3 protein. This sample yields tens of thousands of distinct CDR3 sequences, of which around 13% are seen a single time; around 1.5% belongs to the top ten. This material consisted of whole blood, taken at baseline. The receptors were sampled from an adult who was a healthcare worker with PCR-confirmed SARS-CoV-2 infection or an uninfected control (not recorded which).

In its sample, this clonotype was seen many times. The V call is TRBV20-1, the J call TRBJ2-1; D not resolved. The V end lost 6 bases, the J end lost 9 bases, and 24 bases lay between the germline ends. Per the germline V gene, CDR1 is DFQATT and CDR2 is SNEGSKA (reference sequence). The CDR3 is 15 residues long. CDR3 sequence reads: CSAPRVSKEAIEQFF. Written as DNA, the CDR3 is TGCAGTGCCCCGCGAGTGAGTAAAGAGGCAATTGAGCAGTTCTTC.

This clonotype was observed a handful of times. The DNA of the CDR3 is TGTGCCAGCAGCTCGACCGGGACAGGGGAGTGGGAGCAGTACTTC. The encoded protein is CASSSTGTGEWEQYF. The chain carries TRBV6-5 and TRBJ2-7; 10 bases line up with TRBD1. V was clipped by 6 bases and J by 7 bases; unmatched bases: 12. Per germline, CDR1 MNHEY and CDR2 SVGAGI. The CDR3 consists of 15 residues.

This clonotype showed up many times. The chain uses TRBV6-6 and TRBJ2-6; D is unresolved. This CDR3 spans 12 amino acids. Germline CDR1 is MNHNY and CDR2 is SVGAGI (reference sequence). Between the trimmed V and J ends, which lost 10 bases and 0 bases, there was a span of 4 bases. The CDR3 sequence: CATSSGANVLTF. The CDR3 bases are TGTGCCACCTCCTCTGGGGCCAACGTCCTGACTTTC.

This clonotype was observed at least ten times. The CDR3 DNA is TGTGCCAGCAGCGAGGACGGGGACAATGAGCAGTTCTTC. Translated: CASSEDGDNEQFF. This chain connects TRBV9 to TRBJ2-1; possibly TRBD2 for D (5 bases). The CDR3 sequence is 13 residues long. V was pared by 3 bases and J by 5 bases, with 9 bases between. CDR1 and CDR2 (germline): SGDLS, YYNGEE. The variable domain in full, with the rest retrieved from reference TRBV9 and TRBJ2-1, is DSGVTQTPKHLITATGQRVTLRCSPRSGDLSVYWYQQSLDQGLQFLIQYYNGEERAKGNILERFSAQQFPDLHSELNLSSLELGDSALYFCASSEDGDNEQFFGPGTRLTVL.

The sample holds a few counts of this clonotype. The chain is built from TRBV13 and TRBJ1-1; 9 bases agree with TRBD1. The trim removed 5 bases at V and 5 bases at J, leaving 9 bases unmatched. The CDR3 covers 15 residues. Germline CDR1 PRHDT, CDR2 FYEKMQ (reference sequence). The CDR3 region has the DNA TGTGCCAGCAGCCCCCGGGGACAGGGAGATACTGAAGCTTTCTTT. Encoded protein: CASSPRGQGDTEAFF.

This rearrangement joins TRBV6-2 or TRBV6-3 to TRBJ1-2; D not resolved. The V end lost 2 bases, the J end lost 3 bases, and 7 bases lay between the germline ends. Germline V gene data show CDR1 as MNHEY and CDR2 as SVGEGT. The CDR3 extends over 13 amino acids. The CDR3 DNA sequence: TGTGCCAGCAGTTACGTTCTTCACTATGGCTACACCTTC. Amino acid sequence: CASSYVLHYGYTF.

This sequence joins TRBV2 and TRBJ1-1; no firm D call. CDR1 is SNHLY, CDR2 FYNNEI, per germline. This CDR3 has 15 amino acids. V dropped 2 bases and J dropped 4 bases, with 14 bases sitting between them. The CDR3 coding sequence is TGTGCCAGCAGTGAAAATGAGGGCCCGGGCACTGAAGCTTTCTTT. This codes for CASSENEGPGTEAFF.

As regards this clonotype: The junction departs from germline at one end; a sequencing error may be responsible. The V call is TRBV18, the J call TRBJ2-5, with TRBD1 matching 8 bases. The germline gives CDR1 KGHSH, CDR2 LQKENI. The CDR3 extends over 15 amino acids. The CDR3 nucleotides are TGTGTCAGCTCACCGCGGACAGGGCCCCAAGAGACCCAGTACTTC. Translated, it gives CVSSPRTGPQETQYF. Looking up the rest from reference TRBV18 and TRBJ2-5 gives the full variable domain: NAGVMQNPRHLVRRRGQEARLRCSPMKGHSHVYWYRQLPEEGLKFMVYLQKENIIDESGMPKERFSAEFPKEGPSILRIQQVVRGDSAAYFCVSSPRTGPQETQYFGPGTRLLVL.

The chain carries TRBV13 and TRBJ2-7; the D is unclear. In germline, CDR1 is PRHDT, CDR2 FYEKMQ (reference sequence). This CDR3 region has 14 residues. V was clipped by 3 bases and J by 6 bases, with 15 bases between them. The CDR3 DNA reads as TGTGCCAGCAGCTTTCGCCAGACTCCTGGCGAGCAGTACTTC. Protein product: CASSFRQTPGEQYF.

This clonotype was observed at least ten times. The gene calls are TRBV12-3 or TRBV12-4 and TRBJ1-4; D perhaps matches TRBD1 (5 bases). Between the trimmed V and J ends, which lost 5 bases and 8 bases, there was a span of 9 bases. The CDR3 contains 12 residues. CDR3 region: CASSAYREKLFF. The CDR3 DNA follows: TGTGCCAGCAGTGCCTACAGGGAAAAACTGTTTTTT.

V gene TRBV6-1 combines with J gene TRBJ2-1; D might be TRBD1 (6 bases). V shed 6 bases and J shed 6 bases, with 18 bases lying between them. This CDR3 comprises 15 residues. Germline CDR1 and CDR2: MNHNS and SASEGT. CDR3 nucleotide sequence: TGTGCCAGCAGGGTCAGGGGTGGAGTTTCCAATGAGCAGTTCTTC. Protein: CASRVRGGVSNEQFF.

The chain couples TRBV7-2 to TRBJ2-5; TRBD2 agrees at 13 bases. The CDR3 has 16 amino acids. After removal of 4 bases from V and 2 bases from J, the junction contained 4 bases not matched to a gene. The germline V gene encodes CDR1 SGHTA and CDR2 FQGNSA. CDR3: CASSSRLAGGQETQYF. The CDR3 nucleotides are TGTGCCAGCAGCTCTAGACTAGCGGGGGGTCAAGAGACCCAGTACTTC. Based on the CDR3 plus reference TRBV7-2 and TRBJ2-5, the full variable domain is GAGVSQSPSNKVTEKGKDVELRCDPISGHTALYWYRQSLGQGLEFLIYFQGNSAPDKSGLPSDRFSAERTGGSVSTLTIQRTQQEDSAVYLCASSSRLAGGQETQYFGPGTRLLVL.

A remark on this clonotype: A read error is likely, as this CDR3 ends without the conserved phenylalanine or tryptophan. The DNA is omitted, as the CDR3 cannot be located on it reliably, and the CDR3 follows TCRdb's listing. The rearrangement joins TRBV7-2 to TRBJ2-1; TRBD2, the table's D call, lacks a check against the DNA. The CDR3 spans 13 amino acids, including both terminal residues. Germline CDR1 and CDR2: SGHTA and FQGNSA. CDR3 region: CASSLVSSGPFKS.

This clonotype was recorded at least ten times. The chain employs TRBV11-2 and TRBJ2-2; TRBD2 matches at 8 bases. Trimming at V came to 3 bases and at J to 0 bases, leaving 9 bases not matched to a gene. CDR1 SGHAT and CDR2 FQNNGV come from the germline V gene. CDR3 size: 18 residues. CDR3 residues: CASSLGLLAGTNTGELFF. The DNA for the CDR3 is TGTGCCAGCAGCTTGGGACTTTTAGCGGGGACGAACACCGGGGAGCTGTTTTTT.

The CDR3 nucleotides read TGTGCCAGCAGCCCCTATTCATCGGGCGGCGGGGCTCCTAACTATGGCTACACCTTC. As protein: CASSPYSSGGGAPNYGYTF. This chain links TRBV5-5 with TRBJ1-2; perhaps TRBD1 as D (5 bases). V lost 4 bases to trimming and J lost 0 bases, with 25 bases between them. This CDR3 is built from 19 residues. Germline V gene lookup returns CDR1 SGHKS and CDR2 YYEKEE (reference sequence).

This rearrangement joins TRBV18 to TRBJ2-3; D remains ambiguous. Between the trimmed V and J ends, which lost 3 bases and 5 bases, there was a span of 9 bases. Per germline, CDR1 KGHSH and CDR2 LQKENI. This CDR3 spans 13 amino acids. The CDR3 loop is CASSPSELDTQYF. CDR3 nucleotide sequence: TGTGCCAGCTCACCCTCAGAGCTAGATACGCAGTATTTT.

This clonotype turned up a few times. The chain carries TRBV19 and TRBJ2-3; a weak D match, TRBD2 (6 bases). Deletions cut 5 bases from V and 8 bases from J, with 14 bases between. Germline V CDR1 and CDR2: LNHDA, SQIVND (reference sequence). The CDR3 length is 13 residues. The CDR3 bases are TGTGCCAGTAGTTTTGACCGGCGGGGTACGCAGTATTTT. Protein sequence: CASSFDRRGTQYF.

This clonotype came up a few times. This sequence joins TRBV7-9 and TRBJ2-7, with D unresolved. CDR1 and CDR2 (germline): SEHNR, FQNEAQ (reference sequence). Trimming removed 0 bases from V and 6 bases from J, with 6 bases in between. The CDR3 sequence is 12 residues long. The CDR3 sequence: CASSLALPEQYF. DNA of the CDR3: TGTGCCAGCAGCTTAGCGCTGCCCGAGCAGTACTTC.

The CDR3 sequence is CASSLPGTRSPDTQYF. The CDR3 nucleotides read TGCGCCAGCAGCTTACCCGGGACTAGATCACCCGATACGCAGTATTTT. The rearrangement uses TRBV5-1 and TRBJ2-3, with 8 bases identical to TRBD2. The germline gives CDR1 SGHRS, CDR2 YFSETQ. V shed 2 bases and J 6 bases; nucleotides not matched to a gene: 11. The CDR3 contains 16 residues.

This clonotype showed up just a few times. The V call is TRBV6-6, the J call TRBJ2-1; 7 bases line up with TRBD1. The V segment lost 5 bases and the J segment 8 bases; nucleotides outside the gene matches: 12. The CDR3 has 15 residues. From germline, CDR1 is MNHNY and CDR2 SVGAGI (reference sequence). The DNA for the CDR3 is TGTGCCAGCAGTCCCCTAGGGACAGCTGGGGATGAGCAGTTCTTC. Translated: CASSPLGTAGDEQFF.

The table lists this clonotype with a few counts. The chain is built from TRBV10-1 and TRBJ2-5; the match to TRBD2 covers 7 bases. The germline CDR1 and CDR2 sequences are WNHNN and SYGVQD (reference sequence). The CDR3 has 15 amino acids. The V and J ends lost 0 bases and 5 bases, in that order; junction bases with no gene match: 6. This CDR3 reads CASSESSGVAETQYF. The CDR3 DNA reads TGCGCCAGCAGTGAGTCAAGCGGGGTAGCGGAGACCCAGTACTTC.

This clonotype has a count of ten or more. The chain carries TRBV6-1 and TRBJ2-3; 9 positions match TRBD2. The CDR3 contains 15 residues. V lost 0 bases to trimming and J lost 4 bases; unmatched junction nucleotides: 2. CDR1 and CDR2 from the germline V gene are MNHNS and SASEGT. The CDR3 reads CASSEASGGPDTQYF. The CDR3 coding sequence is TGTGCCAGCAGTGAAGCTAGCGGGGGTCCAGATACGCAGTATTTT.

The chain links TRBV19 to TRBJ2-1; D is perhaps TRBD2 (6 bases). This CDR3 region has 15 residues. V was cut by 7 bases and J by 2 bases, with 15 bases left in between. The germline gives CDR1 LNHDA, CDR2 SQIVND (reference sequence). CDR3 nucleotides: TGTGCCAGTACCGCTAGCGCCTCCGCCTACAATGAGCAGTTCTTC. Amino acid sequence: CASTASASAYNEQFF. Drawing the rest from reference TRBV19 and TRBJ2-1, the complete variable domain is DGGITQSPKYLFRKEGQNVTLSCEQNLNHDAMYWYRQDPGQGLRLIYYSQIVNDFQKGDIAEGYSVSREKKESFPLTVTSAQKNPTAFYLCASTASASAYNEQFFGPGTRLTVL.

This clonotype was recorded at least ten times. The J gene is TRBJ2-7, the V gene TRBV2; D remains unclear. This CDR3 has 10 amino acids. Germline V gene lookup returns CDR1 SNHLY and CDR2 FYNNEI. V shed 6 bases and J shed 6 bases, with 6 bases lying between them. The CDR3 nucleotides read TGTGCCAGCAGGGTGGGCGAGCAGTACTTC. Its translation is CASRVGEQYF.

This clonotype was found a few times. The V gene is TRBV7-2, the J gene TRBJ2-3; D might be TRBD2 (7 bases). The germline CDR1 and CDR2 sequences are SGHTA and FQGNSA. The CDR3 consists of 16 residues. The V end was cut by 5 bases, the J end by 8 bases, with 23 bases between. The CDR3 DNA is TGTGCCAGCAGCCTGAAAGGGGGGGGACCTATGGGTACGCAGTATTTT. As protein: CASSLKGGGPMGTQYF.

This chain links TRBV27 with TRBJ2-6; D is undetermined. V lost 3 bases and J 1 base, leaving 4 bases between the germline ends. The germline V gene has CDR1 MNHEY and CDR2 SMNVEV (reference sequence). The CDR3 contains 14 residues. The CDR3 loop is CASSFLSGANVLTF. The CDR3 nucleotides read TGTGCCAGCAGTTTTTTGTCTGGGGCCAACGTCCTGACTTTC.

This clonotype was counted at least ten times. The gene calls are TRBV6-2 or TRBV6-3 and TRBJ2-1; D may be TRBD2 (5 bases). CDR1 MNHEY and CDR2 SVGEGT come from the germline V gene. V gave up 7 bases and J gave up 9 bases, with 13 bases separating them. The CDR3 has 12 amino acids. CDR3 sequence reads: CASTHSSFEQFF. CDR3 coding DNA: TGTGCCAGCACCCACTCTAGCTTTGAGCAGTTCTTC.

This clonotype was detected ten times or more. DNA of the CDR3: TGTGCCAGCCAAGGCAGTTGGCTCCTACGAAAGATATCCTACGAGCAGTACTTC. The encoded protein is CASQGSWLLRKISYEQYF. The chain carries TRBV6-2 or TRBV6-3 and TRBJ2-7, with unresolved D. Trimming cost V 8 bases and J 1 base, with 27 bases left between them. The germline V gene encodes CDR1 MNHEY and CDR2 SVGEGT. The CDR3 consists of 18 residues.

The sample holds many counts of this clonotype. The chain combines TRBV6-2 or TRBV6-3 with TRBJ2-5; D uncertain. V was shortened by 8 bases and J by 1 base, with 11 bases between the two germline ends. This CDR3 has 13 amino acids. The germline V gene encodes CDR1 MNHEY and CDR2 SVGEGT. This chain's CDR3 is CASEPWAQETQYF. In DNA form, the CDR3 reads TGTGCCAGCGAGCCATGGGCCCAAGAGACCCAGTACTTC.

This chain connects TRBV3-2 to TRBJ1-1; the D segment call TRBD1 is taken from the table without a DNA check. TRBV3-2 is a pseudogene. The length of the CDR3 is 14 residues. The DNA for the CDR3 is TGTGCCAGCAGCCAGTCAGGGGCCGCCACTGAAGCTTTCTTT. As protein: CASSQSGAATEAFF.